This T cell receptor beta chain was documented in a study of T cell repertoires and Cas9 in healthy adults. Study in general: SpCas9-reactive CD4 and CD8 T cells were characterized for potency, cytotoxicity and lineage.

Germline assignment: CDR1 SGDLS and CDR2 YYNGEE. Trimming cost V 8 bases and J 0 bases; bases outside gene matches: 13. CDR3 length: 18 residues. TCRdb keeps only in-frame clones here, not all; method: immunoSEQ multiplex PCR. Altogether about 20,000 clones are present, roughly 89% being singletons, with the ten largest covering about 1.6%. This chain connects TRBV9 to TRBJ2-6, with TRBD1 matching 8 bases. This clonotype was sampled from a human donor in good health. The sequencing sample was made of CD4+ effector T cells (CD127+, CD25-, CD137-, CD154-) from PBMCs; culture status not recorded. CDR3 coding DNA: TGTGCCAGTACCCCTCGGACAGGGCCTCCCTCTGGGGCCAACGTCCTGACTTTC. This translates into CASTPRTGPPSGANVLTF. Based on the CDR3 plus reference TRBV9 and TRBJ2-6, the full variable domain is DSGVTQTPKHLITATGQRVTLRCSPRSGDLSVYWYQQSLDQGLQFLIQYYNGEERAKGNILERFSAQQFPDLHSELNLSSLELGDSALYFCASTPRTGPPSGANVLTFGAGSRLTVL.